This T cell receptor (beta chain) came from a study of blood T cell repertoires in COVID-19. Study context: Italy, Spain and the United States were the sources of the convalescent and acute COVID-19 samples. Sample material is recorded as cDNA or gDNA derived from T cells, B-cell-depleted T cells, or PBMCs.

The V and J ends lost 5 bases and 5 bases, in that order; junction bases with no gene match: 9. The CDR3 extends over 15 amino acids. Looked up from germline, CDR1 is LNHDA and CDR2 is SQIVND (reference sequence). Original handling: The assay estimated nucleated cells by amplifying reference gene primers. Sequencing used immunoSEQ multiplex PCR; TCRdb keeps in-frame clones, though not all of them. V and J calls and clone size are as listed in that table; D and trimming were resolved from the DNA. The sample lists about 100,000 clones; approximately 89% were seen once. The origin of this receptor is a man in his fifties with active COVID-19. The sequenced sample consisted of peripheral blood. The J gene is TRBJ2-5, the V gene TRBV19; 9 bases map to TRBD2. CDR3 region: CASSLAGIVGETQYF. CDR3 in DNA: TGTGCCAGTAGTCTAGCGGGAATCGTAGGGGAGACCCAGTACTTC.